One and the same sample provided the 28 T cell receptor beta chains below, sequenced in a study of cytomegalovirus exposure and HLA in healthy donors. Measured with immunoSEQ multiplex PCR; TCRdb has only the in-frame clones, and not every one. Found here are more than 85,000 clones, over 85% of them singletons; the top ten hold approximately 0.91%. Sequencing used PBMCs. These receptors were taken from a woman aged 18 to 35 in good health and CMV-seronegative.

The chain combines TRBV7-6 with TRBJ1-2; D gene ambiguous. V lost 5 bases to trimming and J lost 2 bases, with 18 bases between them. This CDR3 has 16 amino acids. Germline V lookup: CDR1 SGHVS, CDR2 FNYEAQ. CDR3 nucleotide sequence: TGTGCCAGCAGCACCGGCGCGATAAGAGGGAACTATGGCTACACCTTC. The encoded protein is CASSTGAIRGNYGYTF.

The rearrangement joins TRBV21-1 to TRBJ1-2. TRBV21-1 is labeled a pseudogene. CDR3 length equals 15 residues. CDR3: CASSKPAGQHNGYTF. CDR3 in DNA: TGTGCCAGCAGCAAACCGGCGGGTCAGCACAATGGCTACACCTTC.

V gene TRBV7-9 combines with J gene TRBJ1-2; 9 nucleotides align to TRBD1. This CDR3 has 14 residues. Looked up from germline, CDR1 is SEHNR and CDR2 is FQNEAQ (reference sequence). J gave up 2 bases and V 5 bases, and 3 bases lay outside the gene matches. CDR3 region: CASSTGTGNYGYTF. CDR3 DNA: TGTGCCAGCAGCACGGGGACAGGGAACTATGGCTACACCTTC.

V gene TRBV5-6 combines with J gene TRBJ1-5; D unresolved. The CDR3 has 12 residues. V gave up 0 bases and J gave up 7 bases, with 5 bases separating them. In germline, CDR1 is SGHDT, CDR2 YYEEEE. The DNA of the CDR3 is TGTGCCAGCAGCTTGGGGCCACAGCCCCAGCATTTT. Translation gives CASSLGPQPQHF.

The V call is TRBV7-9, the J call TRBJ1-1; 9 positions match TRBD1. Trimming took 5 bases from V and 3 from J; bases not matched to a gene: 4. The germline CDR1 and CDR2 sequences are SEHNR and FQNEAQ (reference sequence). CDR3 length equals 14 residues. This CDR3 is CASSPRTGDTEAFF. The CDR3 DNA reads as TGTGCCAGCAGCCCCCGGACAGGGGACACTGAAGCTTTCTTT.

V gene TRBV7-9 combines with J gene TRBJ1-4; the D gene is possibly TRBD1 (5 bases). V lost 3 bases, J lost 7 bases, and 15 bases lay in between. The CDR3 is 15 amino acids. Germline values: CDR1 SEHNR, CDR2 FQNEAQ (reference sequence). The chain's CDR3 is CASSFRQIEVEKLFF. For the CDR3, the DNA is TGTGCCAGCAGCTTCAGACAGATTGAAGTTGAAAAACTGTTTTTT.

The chain recombines TRBV7-9 with TRBJ2-1; 10 positions agree with TRBD2. Trimming at V came to 7 bases and at J to 8 bases, leaving 5 bases not matched to a gene. The CDR3 runs to 13 residues. The V gene's germline CDR1 is SEHNR and CDR2 FQNEAQ (reference sequence). Written as DNA, the CDR3 is TGTGCCAGCACGCTAGCGGGGGTGGATGAGCAGTTCTTC. Protein sequence: CASTLAGVDEQFF. The full variable domain, in which reference TRBV7-9 and TRBJ2-1 provide the parts outside the CDR3, is DTGVSQNPRHKITKRGQNVTFRCDPISEHNRLYWYRQTLGQGPEFLTYFQNEAQLEKSRLLSDRFSAERPKGSFSTLEIQRTEQGDSAMYLCASTLAGVDEQFFGPGTRLTVL.

The chain is built from TRBV13 and TRBJ1-5; D call uncertain. Germline V gives CDR1 PRHDT, CDR2 FYEKMQ (reference sequence). V shed 5 bases and J shed 2 bases, with 7 bases lying between them. The CDR3 has 13 amino acids. CDR3 sequence reads: CASSSRGNQPQHF. CDR3 bases: TGTGCCAGCAGCAGCCGGGGCAATCAGCCCCAGCATTTT.

The chain couples TRBV15 to TRBJ2-7; 8 bases are shared with TRBD2. Looked up from germline, CDR1 is LNHNV and CDR2 is YYDKDF (reference sequence). The V and J ends lost 11 bases and 1 base, in that order; junction bases with no gene match: 1. The CDR3 has 11 residues. In DNA form, the CDR3 reads TGTGCCGCTAGCGGGTCCTACGAGCAGTACTTC. Amino acid sequence: CAASGSYEQYF. The full variable domain, completed using reference TRBV15 and TRBJ2-7, is DAMVIQNPRYQVTQFGKPVTLSCSQTLNHNVMYWYQQKSSQAPKLLFHYYDKDFNNEADTPDNFQSRRPNTSFCFLDIRSPGLGDTAMYLCAASGSYEQYFGPGTRLTVT.

The chain joins TRBV18 to TRBJ2-7; D remains unclear. The ends were cut back, 0 bases at V and 3 bases at J, with 6 bases in the middle. The CDR3 sequence is 13 residues long. Germline V lookup: CDR1 KGHSH, CDR2 LQKENI. The CDR3 nucleotides are TGTGCCAGCTCACCACCAGGAGACTACGAGCAGTACTTC. Its translation: CASSPPGDYEQYF.

The chain has TRBV29-1 and TRBJ2-1, with 9 bases matching TRBD1. The CDR3 has 13 residues. Germline assignment: CDR1 SQVTM and CDR2 ANQGSEA. Unmatched junction bases numbered 8, after V lost 7 bases and J lost 7 bases. This chain's CDR3 is CSAGQGYINEQFF. The DNA for the CDR3 is TGCAGCGCGGGACAGGGTTATATAAATGAGCAGTTCTTC.

V gene TRBV5-4 combines with J gene TRBJ1-4, with TRBD1 identical over 9 bases. The CDR3 runs 14 residues. Per germline, CDR1 SGHNT and CDR2 YYREEE (reference sequence). J gave up 8 bases and V 3 bases, and 5 bases lay outside the gene matches. CDR3 sequence: CASSSRDREEKLFF. Written as DNA, the CDR3 is TGTGCCAGCAGCTCCCGGGACAGGGAGGAAAAACTGTTTTTT.

V gene TRBV6-5 combines with J gene TRBJ2-7; TRBD1 matches at 8 bases. The CDR3 totals 15 residues. With 7 bases clipped from V and 3 bases from J, the junction kept 11 bases outside the gene matches. Looked up from germline, CDR1 is MNHEY and CDR2 is SVGAGI. CDR3 nucleotides: TGTGCCAGCACCCCGGACAGGGCTTCCTTCTACGAGCAGTACTTC. This codes for CASTPDRASFYEQYF.

This rearrangement joins TRBV7-9 to TRBJ2-3, with a weak D call TRBD2 (5 bases). The CDR3 totals 14 residues. The germline gives CDR1 SEHNR, CDR2 FQNEAQ (reference sequence). V was cut by 7 bases and J by 0 bases, with 11 bases left in between. The CDR3 sequence: CASTARTSTDTQYF. The CDR3 DNA follows: TGTGCCAGCACCGCCCGGACTAGCACAGATACGCAGTATTTT.

The chain couples TRBV5-1 to TRBJ2-2; 7 bases match TRBD2. CDR1 SGHRS and CDR2 YFSETQ come from the germline V gene. V was clipped by 1 base and J by 0 bases; unmatched bases: 3. This CDR3 comprises 16 residues. The CDR3 region is CASSLRTSPNTGELFF. CDR3 coding DNA: TGCGCCAGCAGCTTGCGGACTAGTCCGAACACCGGGGAGCTGTTTTTT.

The chain has TRBV9 and TRBJ1-2; D is possibly TRBD1 (5 bases). Germline CDR1 SGDLS, CDR2 YYNGEE. This CDR3 spans 13 amino acids. V was clipped by 5 bases and J by 6 bases, with 14 bases between them. The CDR3 is CASSRGPGHGYTF. CDR3 in DNA: TGTGCCAGCAGTAGGGGTCCTGGCCATGGCTACACCTTC. The complete variable domain, with remaining parts taken from reference TRBV9 and TRBJ1-2, reads DSGVTQTPKHLITATGQRVTLRCSPRSGDLSVYWYQQSLDQGLQFLIQYYNGEERAKGNILERFSAQQFPDLHSELNLSSLELGDSALYFCASSRGPGHGYTFGSGTRLTVV.

V and J are TRBV10-3 and TRBJ2-1; TRBD2 agrees at 7 bases. J lost 6 bases, V lost 2 bases, and 7 bases had no gene match. Germline loops: CDR1 ENHRY, CDR2 SYGVKD. This CDR3 contains 15 residues. The CDR3 DNA follows: TGTGCCATCAGTGAGCCGCGCGGGAGTGGCAATGAGCAGTTCTTC. Translated: CAISEPRGSGNEQFF.

The V call is TRBV7-2, the J call TRBJ1-3, with TRBD1 matching over 8 bases. The germline V gene encodes CDR1 SGHTA and CDR2 FQGNSA. The V segment lost 6 bases and the J segment 0 bases; nucleotides outside the gene matches: 7. This CDR3 region has 16 residues. The CDR3 spells CASSLGTGFSGNTIYF. For the CDR3, the DNA is TGTGCCAGCAGTCTCGGGACAGGATTCTCTGGAAACACCATATATTTT. Drawing the rest from reference TRBV7-2 and TRBJ1-3, the complete variable domain is GAGVSQSPSNKVTEKGKDVELRCDPISGHTALYWYRQSLGQGLEFLIYFQGNSAPDKSGLPSDRFSAERTGGSVSTLTIQRTQQEDSAVYLCASSLGTGFSGNTIYFGEGSWLTVV.

The V call is TRBV27, the J call TRBJ1-2; D possibly corresponds to TRBD1 (6 bases). The CDR3 contains 14 residues. Germline V lookup: CDR1 MNHEY, CDR2 SMNVEV (reference sequence). The V end lost 5 bases, the J end lost 4 bases, and 14 bases lay between the germline ends. The CDR3: CASSRGGQGYGYTF. DNA of the CDR3: TGTGCCAGCAGTCGGGGGGGGCAGGGCTATGGCTACACCTTC.

The chain uses TRBV5-1 and TRBJ2-1, with TRBD1 matching 9 bases. Looked up from germline, CDR1 is SGHRS and CDR2 is YFSETQ. Unmatched junction bases numbered 9, after V lost 6 bases and J lost 8 bases. This CDR3 is 14 amino acids long. This chain's CDR3 is CASKVSQGAYEQFF. As DNA, the CDR3 is TGCGCCAGCAAAGTCTCACAGGGGGCCTATGAGCAGTTCTTC.

This chain connects TRBV30 to TRBJ2-5; 7 bases agree with TRBD2. J lost 3 bases, V lost 2 bases, and 9 bases had no gene match. Germline-derived CDR1 and CDR2 are GTSNPN and SVGIG (reference sequence). This CDR3 has 15 amino acids. The CDR3 protein is CAWSKGGRVEETQYF. The CDR3 DNA is TGTGCCTGGAGTAAGGGAGGGAGGGTCGAAGAGACCCAGTACTTC.

The rearrangement links TRBV20-1 to TRBJ2-3; D unresolved. This CDR3 has 11 residues. Trimming cost V 4 bases and J 4 bases, with 6 bases left between them. Per the germline V gene, CDR1 is DFQATT and CDR2 is SNEGSKA (reference sequence). The CDR3 sequence is CSANGPDTQYF. The CDR3 nucleotides are TGCAGTGCTAATGGCCCAGATACGCAGTATTTT.

The chain combines TRBV4-1 with TRBJ2-5, with 9 bases lining up with TRBD2. CDR3 length: 18 amino acids. CDR1 is MGHRA and CDR2 is YSYEKL in the germline V gene. V dropped 1 base and J dropped 4; count of bases not matched to a gene: 13. The CDR3 nucleotides read TGCGCCAGCAGCCAAGTATTCCGGGTAGCGGGAGAGGTAGAGACCCAGTACTTC. Protein: CASSQVFRVAGEVETQYF.

This clone has a single count. CDR3 amino acids: CASGLASTGELFF. The CDR3 region has the DNA TGTGCCAGCGGACTAGCGAGCACCGGGGAGCTGTTTTTT. V gene TRBV11-3 combines with J gene TRBJ2-2, with 9 bases that match TRBD2. Trimming took 8 bases from V and 4 from J; bases not matched to a gene: 2. CDR1 is SGHNT, CDR2 YENEEA, per germline. The CDR3 is 13 residues long.

This chain links TRBV4-1 with TRBJ1-2; D perhaps matches TRBD1 (6 bases). Germline V gene lookup returns CDR1 MGHRA and CDR2 YSYEKL. The CDR3 runs 15 residues. With 1 base removed from V and 8 bases from J, the gap between germline ends came to 17 bases. This chain's CDR3 is CASSQARGGWDGYTF. CDR3 nucleotides: TGCGCCAGCAGCCAAGCACGGGGGGGCTGGGACGGCTACACCTTC.

The chain uses TRBV2 and TRBJ2-5; D not certain. This CDR3 has 14 amino acids. V lost 3 bases to trimming and J lost 0 bases, with 8 bases between them. Germline V gene sequence: CDR1 SNHLY, CDR2 FYNNEI. For the CDR3, the DNA is TGTGCCAGCAGTGATTGGCAGAACCAAGAGACCCAGTACTTC. It specifies CASSDWQNQETQYF.

This clone was seen just once. V is TRBV7-3 and J is TRBJ1-1; the match to TRBD1 covers 7 bases. The V gene's germline CDR1 is SGHTA and CDR2 FQGTGA. The CDR3 sequence is 15 residues long. V lost 5 bases, J lost 4 bases, and 10 bases stayed unmatched. The CDR3, as DNA: TGTGCCAGCAGCCCCCCGGGACAGCCTTTCACTGAAGCTTTCTTT. It is translated as CASSPPGQPFTEAFF.

The chain joins TRBV2 to TRBJ2-1, with D perhaps TRBD2 (7 bases). CDR1 and CDR2 (germline): SNHLY, FYNNEI. The CDR3 sequence is 17 residues long. Trimming cost V 7 bases and J 1 base, with 20 bases left between them. The chain's CDR3 is CASISGGLSLSYNEQFF. The CDR3 coding sequence is TGTGCCAGCATTTCGGGGGGCCTGTCCTTATCCTACAATGAGCAGTTCTTC.